The text below deals with one T cell receptor (beta chain). Its antigen is as yet unknown. The data belong to a study of T-cell memory formation after mild COVID-19. General study points: Some responding clones appeared in pre-infection memory, suggesting cross-reactive memory joined.

Libraries for TCRalpha and TCRbeta carried sample barcodes and unique molecular identifiers via 5'RACE. TCRdb re-analysed the 5' RACE reads in MiXCR, keeping a single row per CDR3 protein. The table shows about 110,000 distinct CDR3 sequences, with about an eighth occurring only once. Germline trimming cut 3 bases from V and 9 bases from J; bases unmatched to any gene: 19. This CDR3 region has 18 residues. Per the germline V gene, CDR1 is SGHTA and CDR2 is FQGNSA. The source of this sequence is an adult woman who had mild COVID-19 (a few samples of this study predate the infection). Cell type and time point are not known. V gene TRBV7-2 combines with J gene TRBJ2-1, with TRBD2 matching over 8 bases. Material for sequencing was PBMCs or a T cell subset sorted from them (not recorded which). As DNA, the CDR3 is TGTGCCAGCAGCTTCGTTGTGGCGGGAGGAGGGCTCGACAGTGAGCAGTTCTTC. Residues: CASSFVVAGGGLDSEQFF.